The TCR beta chain described here comes from a study of blood T cell repertoires in COVID-19. Per the original methods: Reference gene primers were amplified, and this amplification served to estimate nucleated cell counts. Measured with immunoSEQ multiplex PCR; TCRdb has only the in-frame clones, and not every one. V and J calls plus clone size are reproduced from that table; the DNA served to infer D and trimming. Of under 450,000 clones listed, about nine tenths were seen once; the top ten hold about 1.6%. The CDR3 consists of 11 residues. V was shortened by 5 bases and J by 8 bases, with 9 bases between the two germline ends. Germline V gives CDR1 MNHNY, CDR2 SVGAGI (reference sequence).

The TCR was taken from a woman aged 40 to 55 with COVID-19, enrolled during active disease. The sequencing sample was made of peripheral blood. The chain has TRBV6-6 and TRBJ1-2, with D unclear. The CDR3 reads CASSVQQGYTF. In DNA form, the CDR3 reads TGTGCCAGCAGTGTACAGCAGGGCTACACCTTC.